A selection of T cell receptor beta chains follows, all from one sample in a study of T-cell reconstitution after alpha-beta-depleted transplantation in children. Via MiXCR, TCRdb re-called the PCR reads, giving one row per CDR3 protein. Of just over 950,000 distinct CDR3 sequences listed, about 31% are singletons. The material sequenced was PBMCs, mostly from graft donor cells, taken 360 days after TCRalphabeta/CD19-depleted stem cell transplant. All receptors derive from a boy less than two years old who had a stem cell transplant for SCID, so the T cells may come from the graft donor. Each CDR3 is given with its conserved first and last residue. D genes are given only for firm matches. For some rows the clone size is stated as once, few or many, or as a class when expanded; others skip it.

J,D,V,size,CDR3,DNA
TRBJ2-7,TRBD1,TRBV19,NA,CASSGSGTGNNEQYF,TGTGCCAGTAGTGGATCCGGGACAGGGAACAACGAGCAGTACTTC
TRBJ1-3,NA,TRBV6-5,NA,CASSYSPPKSSGNTIYF,TGTGCCAGCAGTTACTCGCCCCCCAAGAGCTCTGGAAACACCATATATTTT
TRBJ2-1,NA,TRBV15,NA,CATSLQRTNNEQFF,TGTGCCACCAGCTTGCAGCGGACAAACAATGAGCAGTTCTTC
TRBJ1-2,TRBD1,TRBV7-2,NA,CASSQRGQGVDGYTF,TGTGCCAGCAGCCAAAGGGGACAGGGGGTCGATGGCTACACCTTC
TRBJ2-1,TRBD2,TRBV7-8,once,CASTWTSGGVVGNEQFF,TGTGCCAGCACCTGGACTAGCGGGGGGGTTGTTGGCAATGAGCAGTTCTTC
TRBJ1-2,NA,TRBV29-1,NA,CSVVLESNYGYTF,TGCAGCGTTGTTTTGGAAAGTAACTATGGCTACACCTTC
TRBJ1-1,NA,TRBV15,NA,CATSRRTASNTEAFF,TGTGCCACCAGCCGACGGACAGCCTCGAACACTGAAGCTTTCTTT
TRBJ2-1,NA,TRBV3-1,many,CASSQDPARPRRFF,TGTGCCAGCAGCCAAGATCCCGCGCGTCCTAGGAGGTTCTTC
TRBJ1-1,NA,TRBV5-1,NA,CASSLYGWGIGAEAFF,TGCGCCAGCAGCTTGTATGGTTGGGGGATTGGGGCTGAAGCTTTCTTT
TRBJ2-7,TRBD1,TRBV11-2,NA,CASSLFHPPGDRGLPEYEQYF,TGTGCCAGCAGCTTATTCCATCCCCCCGGGGACAGGGGACTTCCGGAATACGAGCAGTACTTC
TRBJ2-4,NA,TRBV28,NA,CASSFGRRLDKNIQYF,TGTGCCAGCAGTTTCGGCAGGCGATTAGACAAAAACATTCAGTACTTC
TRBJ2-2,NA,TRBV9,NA,CASSVVGTEQRELFF,TGTGCCAGCAGCGTAGTGGGGACTGAACAGAGGGAGCTGTTTTTT
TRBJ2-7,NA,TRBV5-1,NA,CASSLGDTGGYEQYF,TGCGCCAGCAGCTTGGGGGACACGGGAGGCTACGAGCAGTACTTC
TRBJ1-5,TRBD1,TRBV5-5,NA,CASSPVQGRGQPQHF,TGTGCCAGCAGCCCTGTACAGGGGAGAGGACAGCCCCAGCATTTT
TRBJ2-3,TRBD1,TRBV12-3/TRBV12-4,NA,CASSTDRGGTDTQYF,TGTGCCAGCAGTACCGACAGGGGTGGCACAGATACGCAGTATTTT
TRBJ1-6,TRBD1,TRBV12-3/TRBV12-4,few,CASSQTGSSNSPLHF,TGTGCCAGCAGTCAGACAGGGTCCTCTAATTCACCCCTCCACTTT
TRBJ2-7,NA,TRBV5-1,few,CASSLVRSDSYEQYF,TGCGCCAGCAGCTTGGTACGTAGCGACTCCTACGAGCAGTACTTC
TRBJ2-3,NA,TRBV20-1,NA,CSARDVLSTDTQYF,TGCAGTGCTAGAGATGTTCTGAGCACAGATACGCAGTATTTT
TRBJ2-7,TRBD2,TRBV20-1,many,CSARGGGVVHEQYF,TGCAGTGCCCGTGGGGGAGGGGTGGTCCACGAGCAGTACTTC
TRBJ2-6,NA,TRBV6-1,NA,CATGVGGSSGANVLTF,TGTGCCACAGGGGTCGGGGGTAGCTCTGGGGCCAACGTCCTGACTTTC
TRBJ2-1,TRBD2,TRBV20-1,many,CSARDQLSGGAVKPEQFF,TGCAGTGCTAGAGACCAACTTAGCGGGGGGGCTGTTAAGCCTGAGCAGTTCTTC
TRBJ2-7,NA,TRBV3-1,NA,CASSHRAGEQYF,TGTGCCAGCAGCCACAGGGCTGGGGAGCAGTACTTC
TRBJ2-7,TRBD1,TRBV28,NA,CASTPGGVPSTYEQYF,TGTGCCAGCACCCCAGGGGGAGTCCCCTCTACCTACGAGCAGTACTTC
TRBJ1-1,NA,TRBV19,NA,CASRFGLGANTEAFF,TGTGCCAGTAGGTTTGGGCTAGGGGCAAACACTGAAGCTTTCTTT
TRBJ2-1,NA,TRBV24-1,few,CATSDASGGREQFF,TGTGCCACCAGTGATGCATCAGGTGGTCGGGAGCAGTTCTTC
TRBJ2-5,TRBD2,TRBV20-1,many,CSARDWASGGQETQYF,TGCAGTGCTAGAGATTGGGCTAGCGGGGGACAAGAGACCCAGTACTTC
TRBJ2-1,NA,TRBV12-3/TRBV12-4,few,CASSAKTRVGDEQFF,TGTGCCAGCAGTGCCAAAACCAGGGTAGGGGATGAGCAGTTCTTC
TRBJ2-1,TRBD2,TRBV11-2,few,CASSPGLAHEQFF,TGTGCCAGCAGCCCCGGACTAGCCCATGAGCAGTTCTTC
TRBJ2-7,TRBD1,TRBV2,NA,CASSDTRDSIYEQYF,TGTGCCAGCAGCGACACCCGGGACAGCATCTACGAGCAGTACTTC
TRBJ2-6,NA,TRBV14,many,CASSQLGSGANVLTF,TGTGCCAGCAGCCAATTAGGCTCTGGGGCCAACGTCCTGACTTTC
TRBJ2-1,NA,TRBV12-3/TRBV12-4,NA,CASSFGGAWDNEQFF,TGTGCCAGCAGTTTCGGGGGTGCCTGGGACAATGAGCAGTTCTTC
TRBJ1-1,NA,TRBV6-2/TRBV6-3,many,CASSYWAGRTEAFF,TGTGCCAGCAGTTACTGGGCAGGGCGCACTGAAGCTTTCTTT
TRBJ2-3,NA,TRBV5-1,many,CASSPSTSTDTQYF,TGCGCCAGCAGCCCGTCGACTAGCACAGATACGCAGTATTTT
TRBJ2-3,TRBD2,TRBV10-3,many,CAITSIGGLATDTQYF,TGTGCCATCACCTCCATTGGGGGACTAGCGACAGATACGCAGTATTTT
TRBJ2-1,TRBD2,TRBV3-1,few,CASSRRTSGHNEQFF,TGTGCCAGCAGCCGTAGGACTAGCGGCCACAATGAGCAGTTCTTC
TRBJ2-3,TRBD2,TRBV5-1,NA,CASHRGTSEADTQYF,TGCGCCAGCCACCGGGGGACTAGCGAGGCAGATACGCAGTATTTT
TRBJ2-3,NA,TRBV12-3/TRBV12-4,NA,CASSLDKFTDTQYF,TGTGCCAGCAGTTTGGACAAATTTACAGATACGCAGTATTTT
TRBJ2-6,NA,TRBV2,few,CASLEPLVGANVLTF,TGTGCCAGCCTCGAACCCCTGGTTGGGGCCAACGTCCTGACTTTC
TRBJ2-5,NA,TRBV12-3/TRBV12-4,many,CASSPEAQETQYF,TGTGCCAGCAGTCCTGAAGCCCAAGAGACCCAGTACTTC
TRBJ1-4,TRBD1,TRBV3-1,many,CASSRTGGTNEKLFF,TGTGCCAGCAGTCGGACAGGGGGAACTAATGAAAAACTGTTTTTT
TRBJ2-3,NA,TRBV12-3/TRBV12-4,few,CASSSSRGAGTDTQYF,TGTGCCAGCAGTTCTTCCCGGGGGGCTGGCACAGATACGCAGTATTTT
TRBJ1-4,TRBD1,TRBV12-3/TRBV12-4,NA,CASSPTGGRANEKLFF,TGTGCCAGCAGTCCGACAGGGGGCAGAGCTAATGAAAAACTGTTTTTT
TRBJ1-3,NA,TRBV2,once,CASRVRRGQGIPGNTIYF,TGTGCCAGCAGGGTTCGAAGAGGTCAGGGGATCCCTGGAAACACCATATATTTT
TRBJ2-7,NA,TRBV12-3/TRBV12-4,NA,CASSLVYVRPYEQYF,TGTGCCAGCAGTTTAGTATACGTCAGACCCTACGAGCAGTACTTC
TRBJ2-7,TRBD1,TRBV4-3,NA,CASSPSTGAAYEQYF,TGCGCCAGCAGCCCAAGTACAGGGGCTGCCTACGAGCAGTACTTC
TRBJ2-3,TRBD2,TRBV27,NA,CASGPLAGGPDTQYF,TGTGCCAGCGGCCCCCTAGCGGGGGGGCCAGATACGCAGTATTTT
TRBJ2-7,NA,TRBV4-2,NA,CASSQARDKDYEQYF,TGTGCCAGCAGCCAAGCCCGGGACAAAGACTACGAGCAGTACTTC
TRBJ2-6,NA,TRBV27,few,CASSFSQSSGANVLTF,TGTGCCAGCAGTTTCTCGCAGTCCTCTGGGGCCAACGTCCTGACTTTC
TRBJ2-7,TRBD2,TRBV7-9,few,CASSNSGGSSYEQYF,TGTGCCAGCAGCAATTCCGGGGGGAGCTCCTACGAGCAGTACTTC
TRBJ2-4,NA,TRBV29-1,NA,CSVGTDLAKNIQYF,TGCAGCGTCGGTACAGACTTAGCCAAAAACATTCAGTACTTC
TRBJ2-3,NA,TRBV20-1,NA,CSARDGWGADTQYF,TGCAGTGCTAGAGATGGTTGGGGGGCGGATACGCAGTATTTT
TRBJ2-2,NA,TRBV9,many,CASSVEEVNTGELFF,TGTGCCAGCAGCGTAGAGGAGGTGAACACCGGGGAGCTGTTTTTT
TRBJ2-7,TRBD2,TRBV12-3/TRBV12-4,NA,CASSPELAGGTYEQYF,TGTGCCAGCAGTCCCGAACTAGCGGGGGGGACCTACGAGCAGTACTTC
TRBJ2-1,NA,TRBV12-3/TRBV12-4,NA,CASSPYTGNPYNEQFF,TGTGCCAGCAGTCCGTATACAGGGAACCCCTACAATGAGCAGTTCTTC